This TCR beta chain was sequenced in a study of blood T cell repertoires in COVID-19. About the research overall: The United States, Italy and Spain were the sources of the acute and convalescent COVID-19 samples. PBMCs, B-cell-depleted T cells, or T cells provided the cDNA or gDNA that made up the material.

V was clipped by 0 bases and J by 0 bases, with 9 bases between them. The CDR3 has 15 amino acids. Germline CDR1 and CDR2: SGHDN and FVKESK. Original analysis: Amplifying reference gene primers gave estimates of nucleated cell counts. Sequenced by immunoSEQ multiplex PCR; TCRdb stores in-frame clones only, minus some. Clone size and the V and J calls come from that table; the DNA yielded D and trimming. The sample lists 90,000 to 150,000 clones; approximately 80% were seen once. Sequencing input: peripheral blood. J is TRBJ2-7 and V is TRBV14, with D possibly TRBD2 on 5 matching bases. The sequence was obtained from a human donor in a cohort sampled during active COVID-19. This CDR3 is CASSQDYGNSYEQYF. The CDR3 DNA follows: TGTGCCAGCAGCCAAGATTACGGGAACTCCTACGAGCAGTACTTC.